Sequencing of this TCR beta chain was carried out in a study of blood T cell repertoires in COVID-19 (TCRdb year 2020). In terms of the full investigation: Samples covering the acute and convalescent phases of COVID-19 were provided by collaborators in the United States, Italy and Spain. Where available, HLA class I and class II types were obtained from metadata supplied by the sample provider rather than from assay-based typing. The repertoires were released in a freely available public database meant as a resource for research on the immune response to SARS-CoV-2. The dataset comprised deeply sampled blood TCRbeta repertoires from subjects exposed to, actively infected with, or recovered from COVID-19. The prospective study material was composed of cDNA or gDNA derived from T cells, B-cell-depleted T cells, or PBMCs. A de-identified subject ID, COVID-19 status, age in years and sex were almost always included in the sample metadata. The samples were drawn from the first 160 participants of the ongoing ImmuneRACE study and from 1,254 subjects provided by 6 global collaborators.

Of note for this clone: Which antigen it targets is not known. Base qualities are not at hand, and no much larger clone is one base apart.

The paper as a whole reports these results and caveats: Clinical and demographic metadata were provided uncurated, with the amount varying by source and participant.

The immunoSEQ Assay, a bias-controlled multiplex PCR, was used to amplify TCRbeta CDR3 regions from genomic DNA. On the study's bioinformatics: Nucleated cell counts per sample were estimated from amplification of reference gene primers within the assay. Sequence reads were collapsed and filtered to measure the absolute abundance of every unique TCRbeta CDR3 rearrangement. For each sample, productive Simpson clonality was calculated as the square root of Simpson's diversity index over productive rearrangements. What TCRdb holds here is the immuneACCESS table cut down to in-frame rearrangements. Part of the clones is not present; checked against another copy, under half of the missing clones reflect an unresolved V gene, and the others are unexplained. The V and J calls and clone size are taken from that table; D and trimming were inferred from the DNA. The sample table shows around 300,000 clones, and under 90% are seen once. The ten most abundant clones make up 2% to 2.5% of the sample.

From the cysteine through the phenylalanine, the CDR3 covers 13 amino acids. The CDR3 DNA has 39 bases and is translated from base 1. V is cut by 6 bases and J by 3 bases, and the space between the germline ends is 11 bases. Whole blood was collected in K2EDTA tubes by collaborating institutions according to the institutions' own protocols. For TCRbeta analysis, collaborators shipped samples as frozen whole blood, isolated PBMCs, or DNA extracted from either of those sample types. Recombination linked TRBV12-3 or TRBV12-4 to TRBJ1-1; confidence is insufficient to name the D gene. The TCR sequence derives from a man between 45 and 60 years old with acute or convalescent COVID-19. The sequencing sample was made of peripheral blood. The CDR3 loop reads CASSAERYTEAFF. The nucleotides are TGTGCCAGCAGCGCCGAACGGTACACTGAAGCTTTCTTT.